This entry is about one T cell receptor beta chain. Its target is not known. These data belong to a study of OX40 agonist ivuxolimab in advanced cancers. Study-wide background: Cohort: 82.7% men, mean age 60, aged roughly 23 to 79.

Profiling relied on immunoSEQ multiplex PCR, and the TCRdb table lists in-frame clones only, not all of them. The sample holds tens of thousands of clones; around nine tenths are singletons and the top ten take 18%. At baseline, cycle 4 day 1, and cycle 7 day 1, blood was sampled. Findings and limits, study-wide: CD8+ T cells (on average) carried more expanded clones than CD4+ T cells.

Trimming removed 5 bases from V and 1 base from J; junction bases left unmatched: 6. This CDR3 region has 15 residues. Germline CDR1 is SEHNR and CDR2 is FQNEAQ (reference sequence). Sequencing used CD4+ or CD8+ T cells sorted from blood, obtained in a trial of the OX40 agonist ivuxolimab. The receptor was derived from an adult with an advanced solid tumor such as melanoma, head and neck, liver or kidney cancer. The chain has TRBV7-9 and TRBJ2-3; TRBD1 matches 7 bases. CDR3 residues: CASSAPGTGTDTQYF. CDR3 sequence (DNA): TGTGCCAGCAGCGCGCCCGGGACAGGCACAGATACGCAGTATTTT.